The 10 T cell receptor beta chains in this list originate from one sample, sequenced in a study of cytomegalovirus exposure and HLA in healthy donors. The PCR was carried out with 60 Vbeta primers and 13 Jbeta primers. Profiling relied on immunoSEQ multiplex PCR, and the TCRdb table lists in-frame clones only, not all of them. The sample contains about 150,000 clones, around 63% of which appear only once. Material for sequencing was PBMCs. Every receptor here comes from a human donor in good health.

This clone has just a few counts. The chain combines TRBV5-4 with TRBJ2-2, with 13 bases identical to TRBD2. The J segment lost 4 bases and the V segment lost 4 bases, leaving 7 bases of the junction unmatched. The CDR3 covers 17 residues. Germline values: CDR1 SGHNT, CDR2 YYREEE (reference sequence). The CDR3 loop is CASSRGTSGVGTGELFF. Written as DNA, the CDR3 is TGTGCCAGCAGCCGCGGGACTAGCGGGGTGGGCACCGGGGAGCTGTTTTTT.

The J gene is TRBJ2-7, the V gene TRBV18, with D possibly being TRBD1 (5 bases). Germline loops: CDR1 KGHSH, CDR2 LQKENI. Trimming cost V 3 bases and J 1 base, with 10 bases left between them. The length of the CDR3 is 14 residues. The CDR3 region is CASSPGRSSYEQYF. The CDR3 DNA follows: TGTGCCAGCTCACCGGGGCGTTCTTCCTACGAGCAGTACTTC.

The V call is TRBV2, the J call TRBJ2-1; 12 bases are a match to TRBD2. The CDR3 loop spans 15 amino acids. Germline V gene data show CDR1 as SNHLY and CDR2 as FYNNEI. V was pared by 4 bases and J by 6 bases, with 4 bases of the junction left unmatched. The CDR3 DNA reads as TGTGCCAGCAGTGCCCTAGCGGGAGGGCCCAATGAGCAGTTCTTC. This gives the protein CASSALAGGPNEQFF.

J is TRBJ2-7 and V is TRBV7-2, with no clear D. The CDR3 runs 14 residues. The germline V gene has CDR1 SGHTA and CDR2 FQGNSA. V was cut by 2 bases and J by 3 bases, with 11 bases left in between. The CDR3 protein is CASSLTVADYEQYF. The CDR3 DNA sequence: TGTGCCAGCAGCTTAACGGTAGCAGACTACGAGCAGTACTTC.

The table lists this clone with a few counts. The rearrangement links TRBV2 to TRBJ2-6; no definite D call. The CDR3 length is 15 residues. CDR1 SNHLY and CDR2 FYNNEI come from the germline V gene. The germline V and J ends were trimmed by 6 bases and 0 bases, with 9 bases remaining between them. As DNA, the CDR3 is TGTGCCAGCAGGCCGAGCAACTCTGGGGCCAACGTCCTGACTTTC. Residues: CASRPSNSGANVLTF.

The CDR3 sequence: CASSPPGQPNTEAFF. Here the CDR3 DNA reads TGCGCCAGCAGCCCCCCTGGACAGCCGAACACTGAAGCTTTCTTT. The chain joins TRBV4-1 to TRBJ1-1, with a weak D call TRBD1 (6 bases). Germline-derived CDR1 and CDR2 are MGHRA and YSYEKL. This CDR3 region has 15 residues. V lost 4 bases and J lost 1, with 13 bases in between.

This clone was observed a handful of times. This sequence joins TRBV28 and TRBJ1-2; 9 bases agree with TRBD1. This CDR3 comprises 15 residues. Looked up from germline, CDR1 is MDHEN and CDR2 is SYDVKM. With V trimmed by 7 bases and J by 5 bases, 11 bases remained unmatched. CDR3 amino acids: CASNLPGTGPYGYTF. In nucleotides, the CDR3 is TGTGCCAGCAACCTCCCTGGGACAGGGCCTTATGGCTACACCTTC.

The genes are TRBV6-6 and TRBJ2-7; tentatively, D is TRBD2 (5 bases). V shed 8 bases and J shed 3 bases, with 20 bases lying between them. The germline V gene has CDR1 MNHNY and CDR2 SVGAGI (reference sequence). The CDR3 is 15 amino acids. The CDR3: CASQEDGAAGYEQYF. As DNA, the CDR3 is TGTGCCAGCCAGGAGGACGGCGCGGCCGGCTACGAGCAGTACTTC.

The CDR3 nucleotides read TGCGCCACCAACAGTGGAGGGGATTGGGGGGAGACCCAGTACTTC. Its translation: CATNSGGDWGETQYF. The rearrangement links TRBV5-1 to TRBJ2-5, with a weak D call TRBD2 (6 bases). CDR1 and CDR2 from the germline V gene are SGHRS and YFSETQ. The CDR3 sequence is 15 residues long. V dropped 9 bases and J dropped 5 bases, with 23 bases sitting between them.

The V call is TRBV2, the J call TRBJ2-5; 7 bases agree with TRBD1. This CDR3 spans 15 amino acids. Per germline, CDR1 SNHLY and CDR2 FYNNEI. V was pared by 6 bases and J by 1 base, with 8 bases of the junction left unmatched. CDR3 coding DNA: TGTGCCAGCAGGGCCGGGACAGCCTCCCAAGAGACCCAGTACTTC. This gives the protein CASRAGTASQETQYF.